The entry below gives a single T cell receptor (beta chain) sequence along with its context. The antigen is undetermined. Assay used: immunoSEQ multiplex PCR; TCRdb lists only in-frame clones, some missing. The sample lists about 140,000 clones, over 85% seen once, with about 5.9% in the top ten. Germline CDR1 reads LGHNA; CDR2 reads YNFKEQ. CDR3 length: 18 residues. V was pared by 0 bases and J by 4 bases, with 21 bases between. This entry comes from a study of T cell responses to AZD1222 COVID-19 vaccine. Study findings and constraints: Of the AZD1222 recipients, only 5 to 7 were seropositive at baseline.

The source of this sequence is an adult in good health. Source: peripheral blood, taken on day 0 of AZD1222 vaccination. V and J are TRBV4-2 and TRBJ1-2, with D possibly matching TRBD1 (6 bases). CDR3 region: CASSQDESGTLKIYGYTF. The CDR3 DNA is TGTGCCAGCAGCCAAGATGAATCGGGGACACTCAAAATCTATGGCTACACCTTC.